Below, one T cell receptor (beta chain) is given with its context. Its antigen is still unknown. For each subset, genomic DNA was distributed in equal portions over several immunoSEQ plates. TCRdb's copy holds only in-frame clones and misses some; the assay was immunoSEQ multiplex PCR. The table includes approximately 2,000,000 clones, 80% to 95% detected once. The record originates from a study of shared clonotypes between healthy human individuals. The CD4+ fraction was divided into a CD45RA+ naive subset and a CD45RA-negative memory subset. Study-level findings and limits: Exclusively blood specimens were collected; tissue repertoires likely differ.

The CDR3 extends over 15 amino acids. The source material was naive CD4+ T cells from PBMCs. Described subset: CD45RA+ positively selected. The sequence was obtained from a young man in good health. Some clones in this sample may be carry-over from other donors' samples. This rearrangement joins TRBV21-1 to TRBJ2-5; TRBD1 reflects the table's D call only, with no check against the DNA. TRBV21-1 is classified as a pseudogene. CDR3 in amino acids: CASSIRDRGRETQYF. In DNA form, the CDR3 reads TGTGCCAGCAGCATCCGGGACAGGGGGCGGGAGACCCAGTACTTC.